This passage covers 15 T cell receptor beta chains from one sample sequenced in a study of T cells in Graves' hyperthyroidism and ophthalmopathy. TCR beta CDR3 regions were amplified from RNA transcripts. During a first-round RT-PCR of the TCR CDR3, the HTBI primer set was used. A single record per CDR3 protein comes from TCRdb applying MiXCR to the multiplex PCR reads. The sample lists 700,000 to 950,000 distinct CDR3 sequences; approximately 40% were seen once. The specimen sequenced was blood. The receptors shown here come from a woman aged 35 to 49 with Graves' hyperthyroidism.

This clonotype was counted a few times. The V and J genes are TRBV6-5 and TRBJ2-7; 8 positions agree with TRBD2. The CDR3 is 14 residues long. V shed 6 bases, J shed 4 bases, and the junction held 8 bases outside the gene matches. CDR1 is MNHEY, CDR2 SVGAGI, per germline. CDR3: CASSPGGAVYEQYF. The CDR3 DNA sequence: TGTGCCAGCAGCCCGGGGGGGGCGGTGTACGAGCAGTACTTC.

In its sample, this clonotype was seen a few times. In DNA, the CDR3 is TGTGCCAGCAGGTCCGGGACAGGGAGCTCCTACGAGCAGTACTTC. This sequence encodes CASRSGTGSSYEQYF. The rearrangement links TRBV5-5 to TRBJ2-7, with TRBD1 matching 9 bases. The CDR3 length is 15 residues. V lost 5 bases to trimming and J lost 0 bases; unmatched junction nucleotides: 6. Germline lookup yields CDR1 SGHKS and CDR2 YYEKEE (reference sequence).

This sequence joins TRBV12-3 or TRBV12-4 and TRBJ1-1, with TRBD1 matching 8 bases. The CDR3 is 15 residues long. With V trimmed by 7 bases and J by 3 bases, 10 bases remained unmatched. The DNA of the CDR3 is TGTGCCAGCACTATATACAGGGGGGGTTACACTGAAGCTTTCTTT. Its translation: CASTIYRGGYTEAFF.

This rearrangement joins TRBV6-2 or TRBV6-3 to TRBJ2-5; D is uncertain. Trimming pared 6 bases from V and 5 bases from J, leaving 10 bases between. Looked up from germline, CDR1 is MNHEY and CDR2 is SVGEGT. The CDR3 sequence is 12 residues long. In DNA, the CDR3 is TGTGCCAGCAGCGACTCCTATGAGACCCAGTACTTC. As protein: CASSDSYETQYF.

This clonotype occurred once. This may stem from a read error, because a much larger clone lies one nucleotide away. Here the CDR3 omits its conserved ending phenylalanine or tryptophan, so a read error is the likely source. The V call is TRBV9, the J call TRBJ2-7, with unresolved D. Trimming removed 3 bases from V and 6 bases from J, with 13 bases in between. The CDR3 contains 13 residues. Germline V gene lookup returns CDR1 SGDLS and CDR2 YYNGEE. This CDR3 is CASSEFGRGEQYS. The DNA of the CDR3 is TGTGCCAGCAGCGAGTTCGGTCGTGGCGAGCAGTACTCC.

This clonotype showed up just a few times. This chain links TRBV4-3 with TRBJ1-4; D ambiguous. This CDR3 contains 13 residues. Trimming shortened V by 1 base and J by 6 bases, and 6 bases separated the two germline ends. Germline CDR1 and CDR2: LGHNA and YSLEER. This CDR3 is CASSQAVYEKLFF. The CDR3, as DNA: TGCGCCAGCAGCCAAGCGGTATATGAAAAACTGTTTTTT.

V and J are TRBV19 and TRBJ1-5, with TRBD1 matching 7 bases. Germline-derived CDR1 and CDR2 are LNHDA and SQIVND (reference sequence). Unmatched junction bases numbered 13, after V lost 10 bases and J lost 1 base. The CDR3 has 16 amino acids. The CDR3 is CATTTGIGMSNQPQHF. DNA of the CDR3: TGTGCCACCACGACAGGGATTGGTATGAGCAATCAGCCCCAGCATTTT.

This chain joins TRBV4-3 and TRBJ2-3; unclear D gene. Germline V gives CDR1 LGHNA, CDR2 YSLEER. This CDR3 is built from 17 residues. Trimming left V 5 bases short and J 0 bases short, with 18 bases between. CDR3 bases: TGCGCCAGCAGCGCTACCCCCTTCTCAGATAGCACAGATACGCAGTATTTT. It codes for CASSATPFSDSTDTQYF.

This clonotype was found once. Likely a read error: the CDR3 ends without its conserved phenylalanine or tryptophan. The chain uses TRBV19 and TRBJ1-4; D gene ambiguous. In germline, CDR1 is LNHDA, CDR2 SQIVND (reference sequence). The CDR3 loop spans 15 amino acids. Deletions cut 3 bases from V and 3 bases from J, with 11 bases between. As DNA, the CDR3 is TGTGCCAGTAGTATGGAGAGGGATGCTAATGAAAAACTGTTTCTT. Its protein is CASSMERDANEKLFL.

The chain links TRBV3-1 to TRBJ1-2; tentative D call: TRBD1 (6 bases). Trimming removed 0 bases from V and 8 bases from J, with 16 bases in between. The germline gives CDR1 LGHDT, CDR2 YNNKEL (reference sequence). This CDR3 contains 15 residues. The CDR3, as DNA: TGTGCCAGCAGCCAAGATGTGGCAGGGGCTCGCGGCTACACCTTC. This translates into CASSQDVAGARGYTF.

The chain has TRBV6-5 and TRBJ2-7, with TRBD2 identical over 7 bases. V lost 2 bases to trimming and J lost 0 bases; unmatched junction nucleotides: 7. Germline V gives CDR1 MNHEY, CDR2 SVGAGI. This CDR3 has 16 residues. CDR3 coding DNA: TGTGCCAGCAGTTACGAGGGCGGCGGGGGCTCCTACGAGCAGTACTTC. Translating gives CASSYEGGGGSYEQYF.

This chain's CDR3 is CASSLDQGQERELFF. CDR3 coding DNA: TGCGCCAGCAGCTTGGACCAGGGGCAAGAACGGGAGCTGTTTTTT. This sequence joins TRBV5-1 and TRBJ2-2; perhaps TRBD1 as D (6 bases). The CDR3 covers 15 residues. V was trimmed by 0 bases and J by 9 bases, leaving 15 bases between them. Germline V gene data show CDR1 as SGHRS and CDR2 as YFSETQ.

The V and J genes are TRBV2 and TRBJ1-2; TRBD1 matches at 10 bases. CDR3 length: 16 amino acids. Germline lookup yields CDR1 SNHLY and CDR2 FYNNEI. Germline trimming cut 5 bases from V and 0 bases from J; bases unmatched to any gene: 6. The DNA of the CDR3 is TGTGCCAGCAGTTGGGGACAGGGGATCACTAACTATGGCTACACCTTC. Translated, it gives CASSWGQGITNYGYTF.

This chain uses TRBV7-9 with TRBJ1-6; no firm D call. The ends were cut back, 1 base at V and 13 bases at J, with 11 bases in the middle. Germline CDR1 is SEHNR and CDR2 is FQNEAQ (reference sequence). The CDR3 is 13 amino acids. The CDR3 loop reads CASSLGYSLPLHF. Written as DNA, the CDR3 is TGTGCCAGCAGCTTAGGGTACTCGCTGCCCCTCCACTTT.

A word on this clonotype: In this CDR3 the conserved last residue, phenylalanine or tryptophan, is missing, so a read error is likely. The DNA is left out, because the CDR3 cannot be placed on it with certainty; the CDR3 is given as TCRdb lists it. The chain joins TRBV20-1 to TRBJ1-3. Germline V gene sequence: CDR1 DFQATT, CDR2 SNEGSKA (reference sequence). The CDR3 is 9 residues long, counting both termini. This CDR3 is CSAPNPIAG.